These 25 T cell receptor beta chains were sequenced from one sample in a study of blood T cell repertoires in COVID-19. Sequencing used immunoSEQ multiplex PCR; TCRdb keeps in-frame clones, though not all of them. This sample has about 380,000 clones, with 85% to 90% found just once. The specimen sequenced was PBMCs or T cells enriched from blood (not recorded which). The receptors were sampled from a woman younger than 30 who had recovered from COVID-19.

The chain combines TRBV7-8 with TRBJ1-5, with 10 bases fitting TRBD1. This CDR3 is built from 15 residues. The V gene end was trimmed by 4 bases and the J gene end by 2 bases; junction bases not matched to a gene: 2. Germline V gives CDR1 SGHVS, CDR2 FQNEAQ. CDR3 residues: CASSSGTGGNQPQHF. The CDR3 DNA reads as TGTGCCAGCAGCTCCGGGACAGGGGGCAATCAGCCCCAGCATTTT.

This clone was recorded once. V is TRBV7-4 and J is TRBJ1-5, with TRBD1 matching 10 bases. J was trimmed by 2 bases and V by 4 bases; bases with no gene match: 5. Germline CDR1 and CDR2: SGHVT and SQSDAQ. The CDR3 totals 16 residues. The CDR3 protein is CASSSRTGGGNQPQHF. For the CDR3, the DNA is TGTGCCAGCAGCTCTAGGACAGGGGGTGGCAATCAGCCCCAGCATTTT. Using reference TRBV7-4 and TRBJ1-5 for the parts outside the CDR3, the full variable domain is GAGVSQSPRYKVAKRGRDVALRCDSISGHVTLYWYRQTLGQGSEVLTYSQSDAQRDKSGRPSGRFSAERPERSVSTLKIQRTEQGDSAVYLCASSSRTGGGNQPQHFGDGTRLSIL.

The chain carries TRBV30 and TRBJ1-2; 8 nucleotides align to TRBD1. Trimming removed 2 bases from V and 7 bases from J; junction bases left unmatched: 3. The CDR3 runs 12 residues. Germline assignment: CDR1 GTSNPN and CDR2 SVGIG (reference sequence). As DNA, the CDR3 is TGTGCCTGGAGTTCAGGGGGCCTTGGCTACACCTTC. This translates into CAWSSGGLGYTF.

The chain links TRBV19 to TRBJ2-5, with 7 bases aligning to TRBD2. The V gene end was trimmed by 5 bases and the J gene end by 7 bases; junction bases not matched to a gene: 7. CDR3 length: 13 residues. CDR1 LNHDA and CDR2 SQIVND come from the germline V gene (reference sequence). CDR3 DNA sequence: TGTGCCAGTAGTGCCGGGGACTACGGGACCCAGTACTTC. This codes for CASSAGDYGTQYF.

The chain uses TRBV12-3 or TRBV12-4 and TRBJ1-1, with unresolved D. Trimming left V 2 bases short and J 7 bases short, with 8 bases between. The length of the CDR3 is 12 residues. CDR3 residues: CASSLKSVEAFF. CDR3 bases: TGTGCCAGCAGTTTAAAGAGTGTTGAAGCTTTCTTT.

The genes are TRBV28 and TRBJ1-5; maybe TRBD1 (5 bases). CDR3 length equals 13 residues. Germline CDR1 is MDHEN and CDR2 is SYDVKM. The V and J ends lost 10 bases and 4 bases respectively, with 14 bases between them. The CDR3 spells CAISQGGNQPQHF. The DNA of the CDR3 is TGTGCCATCTCGCAGGGTGGTAATCAGCCCCAGCATTTT.

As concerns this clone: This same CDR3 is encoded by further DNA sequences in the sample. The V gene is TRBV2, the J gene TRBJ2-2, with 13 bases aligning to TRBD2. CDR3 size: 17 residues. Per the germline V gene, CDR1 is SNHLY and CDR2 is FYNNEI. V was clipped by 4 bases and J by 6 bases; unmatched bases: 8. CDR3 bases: TGTGCCAGCAGTGGATCACTAGCGGGGGGGCGGGCCGGGGAGCTGTTTTTT. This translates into CASSGSLAGGRAGELFF.

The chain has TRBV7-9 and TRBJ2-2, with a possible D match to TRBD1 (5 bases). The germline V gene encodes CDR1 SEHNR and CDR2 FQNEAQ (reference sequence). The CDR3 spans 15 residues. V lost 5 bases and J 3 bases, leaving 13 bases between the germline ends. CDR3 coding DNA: TGTGCCAGCAGCCCCAGGGCGCAGGACACCGGGGAGCTGTTTTTT. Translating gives CASSPRAQDTGELFF.

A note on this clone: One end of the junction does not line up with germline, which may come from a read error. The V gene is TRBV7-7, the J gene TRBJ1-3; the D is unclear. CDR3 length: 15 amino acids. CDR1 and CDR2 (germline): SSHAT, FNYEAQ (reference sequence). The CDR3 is CASSLAGEPGNTIYF. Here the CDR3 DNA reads TGTGCTAGCAGCTTAGCGGGAGAACCTGGAAACACCATATATTTT.

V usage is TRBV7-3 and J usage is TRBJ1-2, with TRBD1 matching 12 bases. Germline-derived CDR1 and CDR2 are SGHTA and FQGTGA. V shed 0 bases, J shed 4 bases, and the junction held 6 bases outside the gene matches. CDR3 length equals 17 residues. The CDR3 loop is CASSLTGTGGAVYGYTF. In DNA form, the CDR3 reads TGTGCCAGCAGCTTAACGGGGACAGGGGGCGCCGTCTATGGCTACACCTTC.

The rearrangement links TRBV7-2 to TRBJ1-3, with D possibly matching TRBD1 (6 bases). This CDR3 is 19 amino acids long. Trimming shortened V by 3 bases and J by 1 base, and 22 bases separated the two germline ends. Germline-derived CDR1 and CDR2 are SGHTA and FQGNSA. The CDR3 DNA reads TGTGCCAGCAGCTTCCCAATACGCCGACAGGCTGGATCTGGAAACACCATATATTTT. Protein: CASSFPIRRQAGSGNTIYF. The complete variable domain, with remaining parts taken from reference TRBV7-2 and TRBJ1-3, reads GAGVSQSPSNKVTEKGKDVELRCDPISGHTALYWYRQSLGQGLEFLIYFQGNSAPDKSGLPSDRFSAERTGGSVSTLTIQRTQQEDSAVYLCASSFPIRRQAGSGNTIYFGEGSWLTVV.

The CDR3 region is CASDLDDGSYEQYF. The CDR3 bases are TGTGCCAGCGATCTAGACGACGGATCCTACGAGCAGTACTTC. The chain has TRBV2 and TRBJ2-7; no reliable D call. Germline V gives CDR1 SNHLY, CDR2 FYNNEI. Trimming stripped 8 bases from V and 1 base from J, with 15 bases between. The CDR3 length is 14 residues.

The CDR3 spells CASSQVETGGVGYTF. In DNA, the CDR3 is TGCGCCAGCAGCCAAGTTGAGACGGGGGGCGTTGGCTACACCTTC. This chain joins TRBV4-1 and TRBJ1-2; a weak D match, TRBD1 (6 bases). Trimming took off 1 base at V and 7 bases at J, with 16 bases between the two ends. There are 15 residues in the CDR3. Per the germline V gene, CDR1 is MGHRA and CDR2 is YSYEKL.

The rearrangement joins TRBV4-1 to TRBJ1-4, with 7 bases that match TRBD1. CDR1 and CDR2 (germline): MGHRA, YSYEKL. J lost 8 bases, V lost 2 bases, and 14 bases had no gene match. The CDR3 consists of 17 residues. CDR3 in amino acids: CASSQIVQGIRGEKLFF. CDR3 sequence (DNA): TGCGCCAGCAGCCAAATCGTACAGGGTATCAGGGGGGAAAAACTGTTTTTT.

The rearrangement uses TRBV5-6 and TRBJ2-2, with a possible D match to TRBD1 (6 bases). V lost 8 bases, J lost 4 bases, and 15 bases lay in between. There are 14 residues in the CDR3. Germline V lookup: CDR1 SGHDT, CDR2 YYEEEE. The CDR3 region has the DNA TGTGCCAGTTGTTTTGGACAGACCACCGGGGAGCTGTTTTTT. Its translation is CASCFGQTTGELFF.

The CDR3 reads CASSSPMVGQTYQDYGYTF. The CDR3 nucleotides read TGTGCCAGCAGCTCCCCAATGGTGGGACAGACATATCAGGACTATGGCTACACCTTC. V and J are TRBV7-2 and TRBJ1-2, with TRBD1 identical over 7 bases. Trimming at V came to 4 bases and at J to 3 bases, leaving 20 bases not matched to a gene. The CDR3 has 19 residues. CDR1 and CDR2 from the germline V gene are SGHTA and FQGNSA. Full variable domain (missing parts from reference TRBV7-2 and TRBJ1-2): GAGVSQSPSNKVTEKGKDVELRCDPISGHTALYWYRQSLGQGLEFLIYFQGNSAPDKSGLPSDRFSAERTGGSVSTLTIQRTQQEDSAVYLCASSSPMVGQTYQDYGYTFGSGTRLTVV.

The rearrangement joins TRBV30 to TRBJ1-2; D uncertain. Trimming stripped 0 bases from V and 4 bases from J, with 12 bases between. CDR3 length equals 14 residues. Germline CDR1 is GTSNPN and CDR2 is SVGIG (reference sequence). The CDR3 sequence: CAWSVRRISYGYTF. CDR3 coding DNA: TGTGCCTGGAGTGTACGCAGGATCTCCTATGGCTACACCTTC. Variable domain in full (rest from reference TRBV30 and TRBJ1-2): SQTIHQWPATLVQPVGSPLSLECTVEGTSNPNLYWYRQAAGRGLQLLFYSVGIGQISSEVPQNLSASRPQDRQFILSSKKLLLSDSGFYLCAWSVRRISYGYTFGSGTRLTVV.

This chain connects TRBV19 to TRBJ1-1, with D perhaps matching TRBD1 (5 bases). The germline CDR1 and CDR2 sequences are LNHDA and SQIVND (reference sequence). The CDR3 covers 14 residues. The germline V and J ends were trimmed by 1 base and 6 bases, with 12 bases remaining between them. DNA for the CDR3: TGTGCCAGTAGTATAGTTCAGGGTTGGGCTGAAGCTTTCTTT. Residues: CASSIVQGWAEAFF.

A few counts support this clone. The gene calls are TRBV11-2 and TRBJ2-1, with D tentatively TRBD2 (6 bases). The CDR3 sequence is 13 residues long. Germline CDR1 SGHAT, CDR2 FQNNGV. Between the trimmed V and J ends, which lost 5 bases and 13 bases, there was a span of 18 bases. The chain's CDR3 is CASSLPVGRDQFF. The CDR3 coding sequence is TGTGCCAGCAGCCTACCCGTCGGGCGGGATCAGTTCTTC.

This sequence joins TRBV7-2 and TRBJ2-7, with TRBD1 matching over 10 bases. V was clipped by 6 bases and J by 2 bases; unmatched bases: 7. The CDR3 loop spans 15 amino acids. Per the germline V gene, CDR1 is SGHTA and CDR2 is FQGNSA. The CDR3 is CASRQGQGIAYEQYF. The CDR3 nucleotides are TGTGCCAGCAGGCAGGGACAGGGGATTGCCTACGAGCAGTACTTC. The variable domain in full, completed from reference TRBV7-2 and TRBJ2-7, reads GAGVSQSPSNKVTEKGKDVELRCDPISGHTALYWYRQSLGQGLEFLIYFQGNSAPDKSGLPSDRFSAERTGGSVSTLTIQRTQQEDSAVYLCASRQGQGIAYEQYFGPGTRLTVT.

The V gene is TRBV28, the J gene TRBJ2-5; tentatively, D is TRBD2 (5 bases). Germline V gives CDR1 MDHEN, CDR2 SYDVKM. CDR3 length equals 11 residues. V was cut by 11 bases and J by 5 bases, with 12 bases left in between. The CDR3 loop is CAARRGETQYF. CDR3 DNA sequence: TGTGCCGCGCGTCGAGGGGAGACCCAGTACTTC.

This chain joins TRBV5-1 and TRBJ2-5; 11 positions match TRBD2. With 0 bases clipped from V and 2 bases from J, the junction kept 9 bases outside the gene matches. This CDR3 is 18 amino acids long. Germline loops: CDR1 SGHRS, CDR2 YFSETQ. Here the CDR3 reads CASSLDAASGGYQETQYF. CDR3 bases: TGCGCCAGCAGCTTGGATGCGGCTAGCGGGGGGTATCAAGAGACCCAGTACTTC.

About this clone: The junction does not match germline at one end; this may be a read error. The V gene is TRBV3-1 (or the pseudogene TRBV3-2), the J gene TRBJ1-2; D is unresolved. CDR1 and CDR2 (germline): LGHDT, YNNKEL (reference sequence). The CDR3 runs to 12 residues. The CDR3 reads CASSPLNYDYTF. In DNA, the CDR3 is TGTGCCAGCAGCCCCTTAAACTATGACTACACCTTC.

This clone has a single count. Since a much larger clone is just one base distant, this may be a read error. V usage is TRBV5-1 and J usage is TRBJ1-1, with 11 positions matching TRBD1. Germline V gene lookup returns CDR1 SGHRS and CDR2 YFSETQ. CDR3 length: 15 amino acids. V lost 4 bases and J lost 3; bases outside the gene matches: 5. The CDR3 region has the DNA TGCGCCAGCAGCAGGACAGGGGGCGCGGACACTGAAGCTTTCTTT. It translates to CASSRTGGADTEAFF.

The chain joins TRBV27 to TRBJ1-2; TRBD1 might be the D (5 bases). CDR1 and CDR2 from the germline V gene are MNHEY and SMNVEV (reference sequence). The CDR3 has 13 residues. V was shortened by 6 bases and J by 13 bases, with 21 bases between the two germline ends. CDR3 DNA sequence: TGTGCCAGCAGCCAGGGACTCCAGAGGGTCAGCACCTTC. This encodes CASSQGLQRVSTF.